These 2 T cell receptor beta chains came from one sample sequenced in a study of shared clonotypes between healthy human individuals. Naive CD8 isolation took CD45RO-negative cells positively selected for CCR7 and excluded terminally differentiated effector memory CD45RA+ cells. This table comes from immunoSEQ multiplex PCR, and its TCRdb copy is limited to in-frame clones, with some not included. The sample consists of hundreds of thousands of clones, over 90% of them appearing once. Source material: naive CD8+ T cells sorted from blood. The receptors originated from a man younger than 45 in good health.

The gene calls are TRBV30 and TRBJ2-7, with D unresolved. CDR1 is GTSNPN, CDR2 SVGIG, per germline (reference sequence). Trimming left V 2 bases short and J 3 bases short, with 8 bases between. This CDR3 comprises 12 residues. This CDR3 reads CAWSRVDYEQYF. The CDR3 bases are TGTGCCTGGAGTCGGGTGGACTACGAGCAGTACTTC.

CDR3 amino acids: CASPRVDTQYF. The CDR3 DNA sequence: TGTGCCAGCCCTCGGGTAGATACGCAGTATTTT. The chain carries TRBV2 and TRBJ2-3; D gene uncertain. Looked up from germline, CDR1 is SNHLY and CDR2 is FYNNEI. The V end lost 8 bases, the J end lost 5 bases, and 8 bases lay between the germline ends. This CDR3 contains 11 residues.